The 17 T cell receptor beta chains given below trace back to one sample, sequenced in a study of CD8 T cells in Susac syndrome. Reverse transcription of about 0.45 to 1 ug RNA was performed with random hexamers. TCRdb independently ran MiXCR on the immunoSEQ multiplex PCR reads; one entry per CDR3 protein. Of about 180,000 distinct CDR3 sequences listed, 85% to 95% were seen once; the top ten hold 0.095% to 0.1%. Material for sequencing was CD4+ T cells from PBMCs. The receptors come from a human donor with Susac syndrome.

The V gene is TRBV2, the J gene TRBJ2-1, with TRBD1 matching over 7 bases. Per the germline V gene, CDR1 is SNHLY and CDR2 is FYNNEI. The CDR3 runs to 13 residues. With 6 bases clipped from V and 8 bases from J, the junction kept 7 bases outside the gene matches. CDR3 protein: CASSGLQGDEQFF. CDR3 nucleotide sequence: TGTGCCAGCAGCGGCCTTCAGGGGGATGAGCAGTTCTTC.

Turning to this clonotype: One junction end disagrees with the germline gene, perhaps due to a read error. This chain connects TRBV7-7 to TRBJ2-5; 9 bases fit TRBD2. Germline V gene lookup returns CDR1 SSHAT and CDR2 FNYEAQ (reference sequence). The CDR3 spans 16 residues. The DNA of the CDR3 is TGTGCTAGCAGCCAAGATCGGGCGGGGGGGCAAGAGACCCAGTACTTC. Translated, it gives CASSQDRAGGQETQYF.

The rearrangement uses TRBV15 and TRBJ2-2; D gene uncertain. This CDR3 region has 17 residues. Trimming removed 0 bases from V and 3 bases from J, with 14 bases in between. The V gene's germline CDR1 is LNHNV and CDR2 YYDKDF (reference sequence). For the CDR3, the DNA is TGTGCCACCAGCAGAGAGTCCATTGGCTTGTACACCGGGGAGCTGTTTTTT. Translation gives CATSRESIGLYTGELFF.

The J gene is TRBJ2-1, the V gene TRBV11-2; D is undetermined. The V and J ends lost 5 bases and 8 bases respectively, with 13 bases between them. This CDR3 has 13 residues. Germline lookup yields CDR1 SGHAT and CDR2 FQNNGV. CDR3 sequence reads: CASSRLAKYEQFF. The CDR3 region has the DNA TGTGCCAGCAGCCGCCTCGCGAAGTATGAGCAGTTCTTC.

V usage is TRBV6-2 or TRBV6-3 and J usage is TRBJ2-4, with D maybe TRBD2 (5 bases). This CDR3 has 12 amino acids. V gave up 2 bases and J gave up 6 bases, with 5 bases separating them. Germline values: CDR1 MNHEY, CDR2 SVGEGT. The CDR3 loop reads CASSYAGNIQYF. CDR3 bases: TGTGCCAGCAGTTACGCGGGAAACATTCAGTACTTC.

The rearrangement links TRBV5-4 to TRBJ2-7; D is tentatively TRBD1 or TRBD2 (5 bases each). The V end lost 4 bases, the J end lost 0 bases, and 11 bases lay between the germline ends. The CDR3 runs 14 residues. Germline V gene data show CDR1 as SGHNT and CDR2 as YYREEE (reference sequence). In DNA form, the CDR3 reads TGTGCCAGCAGCCGGGACGGGGTCTCCTACGAGCAGTACTTC. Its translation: CASSRDGVSYEQYF.

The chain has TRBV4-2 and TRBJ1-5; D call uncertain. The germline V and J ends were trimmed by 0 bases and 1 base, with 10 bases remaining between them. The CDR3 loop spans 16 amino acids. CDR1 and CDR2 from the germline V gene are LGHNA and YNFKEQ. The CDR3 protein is CASSQDRRDSNQPQHF. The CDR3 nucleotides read TGTGCCAGCAGCCAAGATAGGCGAGACAGCAATCAGCCCCAGCATTTT.

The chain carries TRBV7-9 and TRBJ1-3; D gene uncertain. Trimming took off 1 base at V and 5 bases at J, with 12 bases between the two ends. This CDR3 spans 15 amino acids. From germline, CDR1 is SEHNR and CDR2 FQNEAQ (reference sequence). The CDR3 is CASSLVSWVRNTIYF. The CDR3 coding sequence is TGTGCCAGCAGCTTAGTTAGCTGGGTTCGAAACACCATATATTTT.

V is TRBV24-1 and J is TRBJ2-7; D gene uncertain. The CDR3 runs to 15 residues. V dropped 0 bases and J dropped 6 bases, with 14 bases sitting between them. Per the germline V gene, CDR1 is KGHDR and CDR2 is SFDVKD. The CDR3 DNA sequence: TGTGCCACCAGTGATTTGAATCCCATCTTTACCGAGCAGTACTTC. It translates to CATSDLNPIFTEQYF.

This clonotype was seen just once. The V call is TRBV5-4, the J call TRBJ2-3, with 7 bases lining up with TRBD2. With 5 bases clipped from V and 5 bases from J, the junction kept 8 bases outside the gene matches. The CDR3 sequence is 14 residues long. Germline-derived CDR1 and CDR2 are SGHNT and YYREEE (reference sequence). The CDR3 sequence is CASRRREREDTQYF. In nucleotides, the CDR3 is TGTGCCAGCAGACGGCGGGAGCGGGAAGATACGCAGTATTTT.

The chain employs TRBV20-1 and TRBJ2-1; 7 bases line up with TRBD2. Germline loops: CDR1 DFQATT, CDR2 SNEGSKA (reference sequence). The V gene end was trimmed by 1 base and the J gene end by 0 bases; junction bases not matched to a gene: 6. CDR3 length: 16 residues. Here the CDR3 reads CSARASGTISYNEQFF. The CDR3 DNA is TGCAGTGCTAGAGCTAGCGGAACTATCTCCTACAATGAGCAGTTCTTC.

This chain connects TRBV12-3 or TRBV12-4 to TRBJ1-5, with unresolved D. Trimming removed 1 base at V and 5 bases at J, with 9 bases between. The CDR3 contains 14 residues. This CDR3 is CASSLGRSYQPQHF. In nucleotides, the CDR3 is TGTGCCAGCAGTTTAGGCAGGTCCTATCAGCCCCAGCATTTT.

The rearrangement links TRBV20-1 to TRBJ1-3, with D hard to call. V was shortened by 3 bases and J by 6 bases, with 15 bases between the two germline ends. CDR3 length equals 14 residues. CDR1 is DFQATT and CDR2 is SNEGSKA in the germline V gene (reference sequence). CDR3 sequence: CSASEGSTENTIYF. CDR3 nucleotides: TGCAGTGCTAGCGAAGGGTCTACAGAAAACACCATATATTTT.

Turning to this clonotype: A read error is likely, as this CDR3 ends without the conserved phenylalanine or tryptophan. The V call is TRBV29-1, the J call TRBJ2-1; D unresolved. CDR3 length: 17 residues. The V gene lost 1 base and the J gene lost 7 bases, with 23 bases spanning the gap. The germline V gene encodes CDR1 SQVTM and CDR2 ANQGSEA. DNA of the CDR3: TGCAGCGTTGAAGGAGGTTATAGGCGGCCAGGTTTGAATGAGCAGTTCCTC. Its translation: CSVEGGYRRPGLNEQFL.

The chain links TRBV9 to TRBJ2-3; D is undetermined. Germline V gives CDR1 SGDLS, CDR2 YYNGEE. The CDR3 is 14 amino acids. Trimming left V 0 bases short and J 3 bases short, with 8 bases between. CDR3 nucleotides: TGTGCCAGCAGCGTAGATATAGGGACAGATACGCAGTATTTT. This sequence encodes CASSVDIGTDTQYF. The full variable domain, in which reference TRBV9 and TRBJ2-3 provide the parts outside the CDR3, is DSGVTQTPKHLITATGQRVTLRCSPRSGDLSVYWYQQSLDQGLQFLIQYYNGEERAKGNILERFSAQQFPDLHSELNLSSLELGDSALYFCASSVDIGTDTQYFGPGTRLTVL.

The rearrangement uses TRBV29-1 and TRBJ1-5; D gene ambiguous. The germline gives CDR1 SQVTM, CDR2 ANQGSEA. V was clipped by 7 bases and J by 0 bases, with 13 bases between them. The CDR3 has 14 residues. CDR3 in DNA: TGCAGCGGCCCGAGCCCGAATAGCAATCAGCCCCAGCATTTT. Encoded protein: CSGPSPNSNQPQHF.

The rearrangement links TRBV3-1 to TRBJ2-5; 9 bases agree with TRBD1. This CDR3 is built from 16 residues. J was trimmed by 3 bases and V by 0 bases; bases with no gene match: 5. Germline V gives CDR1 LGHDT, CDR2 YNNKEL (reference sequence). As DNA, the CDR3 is TGTGCCAGCAGCCAAGATAGGCGGACAGGGGAAGAGACCCAGTACTTC. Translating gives CASSQDRRTGEETQYF.